The T cell receptor (beta chain) described here comes from a study of T-cell reconstitution after alpha-beta-depleted transplantation in children. Preparation of the TCRbeta library was carried out with unique molecular identifiers. TCRdb itself ran the PCR reads through MiXCR, one entry per CDR3 protein. The sample records roughly 590,000 distinct CDR3 sequences, 16% being singletons. Germline CDR1 is MNHEY and CDR2 is SVGEGT. This CDR3 contains 15 residues. J lost 2 bases, V lost 7 bases, and 7 bases had no gene match. The V gene is TRBV6-2 or TRBV6-3, the J gene TRBJ2-1; TRBD1 aligns across 8 bases. The starting material was PBMCs from the stem cell graft donor, obtained from the stem cell graft. The clonotype originates from a human donor who donated a stem cell graft to a child with acute myeloid leukemia. CDR3 protein: CASNRQGAPYNEQFF. CDR3 bases: TGTGCCAGCAATAGGCAGGGGGCGCCCTACAATGAGCAGTTCTTC.